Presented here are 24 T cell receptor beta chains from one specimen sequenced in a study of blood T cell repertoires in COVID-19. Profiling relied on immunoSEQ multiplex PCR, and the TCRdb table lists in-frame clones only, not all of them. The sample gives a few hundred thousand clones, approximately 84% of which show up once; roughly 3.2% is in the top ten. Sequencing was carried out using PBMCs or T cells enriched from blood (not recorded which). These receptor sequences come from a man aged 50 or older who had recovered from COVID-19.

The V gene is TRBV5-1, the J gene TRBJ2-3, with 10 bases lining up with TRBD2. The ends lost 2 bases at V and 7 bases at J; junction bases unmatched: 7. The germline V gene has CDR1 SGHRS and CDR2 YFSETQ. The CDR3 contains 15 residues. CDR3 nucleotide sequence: TGCGCCAGCAGCTTTAGCGGGGGGCCCCGTTATACGCAGTATTTT. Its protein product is CASSFSGGPRYTQYF.

In DNA form, the CDR3 reads TGTGCCAGCAGCCCCGGAGGGGCCGGAAACACCATATATTTT. The encoded protein is CASSPGGAGNTIYF. V usage is TRBV9 and J usage is TRBJ1-3; tentatively, D is TRBD1 (5 bases). Trimming left V 4 bases short and J 4 bases short, with 12 bases between. This CDR3 is built from 14 residues. Germline-derived CDR1 and CDR2 are SGDLS and YYNGEE.

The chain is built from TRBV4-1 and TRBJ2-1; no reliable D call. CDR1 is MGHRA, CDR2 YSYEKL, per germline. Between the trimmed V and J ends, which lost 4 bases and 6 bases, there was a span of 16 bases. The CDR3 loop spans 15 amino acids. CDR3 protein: CASSPTMGRLNEQFF. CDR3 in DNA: TGCGCCAGCAGCCCCACGATGGGCAGGCTCAATGAGCAGTTCTTC.

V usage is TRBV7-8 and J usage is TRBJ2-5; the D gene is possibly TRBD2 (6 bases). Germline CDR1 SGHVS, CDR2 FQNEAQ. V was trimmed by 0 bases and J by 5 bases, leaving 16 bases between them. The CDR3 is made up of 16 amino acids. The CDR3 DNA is TGTGCCAGCAGCTTAGCCCGGCGGGATGGATACGAGACCCAGTACTTC. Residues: CASSLARRDGYETQYF. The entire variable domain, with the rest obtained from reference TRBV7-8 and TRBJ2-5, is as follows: GAGVSQSPRYKVAKRGQDVALRCDPISGHVSLFWYQQALGQGPEFLTYFQNEAQLDKSGLPSDRFFAERPEGSVSTLKIQRTQQEDSAVYLCASSLARRDGYETQYFGPGTRLLVL.

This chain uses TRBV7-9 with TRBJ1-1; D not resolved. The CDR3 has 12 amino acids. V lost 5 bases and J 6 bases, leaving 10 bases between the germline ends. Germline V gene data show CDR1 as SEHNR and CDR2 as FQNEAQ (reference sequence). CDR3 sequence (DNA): TGTGCCAGCAGCCCCGGGTCCCCTGAAGCTTTCTTT. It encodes CASSPGSPEAFF.

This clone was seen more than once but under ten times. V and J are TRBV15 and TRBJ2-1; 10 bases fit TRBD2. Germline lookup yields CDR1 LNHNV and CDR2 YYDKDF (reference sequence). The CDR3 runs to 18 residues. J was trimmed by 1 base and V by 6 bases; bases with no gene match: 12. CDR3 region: CATSGPSGGALSYNEQFF. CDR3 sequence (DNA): TGTGCCACCAGTGGACCCAGCGGGGGGGCCTTGTCCTACAATGAGCAGTTCTTC.

The CDR3 spells CASTGQGVSSYNEQFF. The CDR3 DNA reads TGCGCCAGCACAGGACAGGGGGTAAGCTCCTACAATGAGCAGTTCTTC. The chain uses TRBV5-1 and TRBJ2-1, with TRBD1 identical over 10 bases. The CDR3 sequence is 16 residues long. Germline V gene data show CDR1 as SGHRS and CDR2 as YFSETQ. The V segment lost 6 bases and the J segment 0 bases; nucleotides outside the gene matches: 6.

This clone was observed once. The CDR3 spells CASSGQPYQPQHF. The CDR3 bases are TGTGCCAGCAGCGGACAGCCCTATCAGCCCCAGCATTTT. The V call is TRBV6-2 or TRBV6-3, the J call TRBJ1-5; D is possibly TRBD1 (6 bases). CDR3 length: 13 residues. Germline V CDR1 and CDR2: MNHEY, SVGEGT. The germline V and J ends were trimmed by 6 bases and 5 bases, with 11 bases remaining between them.

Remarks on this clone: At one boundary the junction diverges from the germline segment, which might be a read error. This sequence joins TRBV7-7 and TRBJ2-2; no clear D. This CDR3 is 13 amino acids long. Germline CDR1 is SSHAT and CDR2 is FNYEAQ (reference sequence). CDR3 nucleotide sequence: TGTGCTAGCAGCTTCATGAACACCGGGGAGCTGTTTTTT. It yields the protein CASSFMNTGELFF.

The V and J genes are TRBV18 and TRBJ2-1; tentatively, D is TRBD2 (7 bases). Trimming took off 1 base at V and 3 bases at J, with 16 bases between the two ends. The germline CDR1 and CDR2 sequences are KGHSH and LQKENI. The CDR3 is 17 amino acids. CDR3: CASSPQGQRGDYNEQFF. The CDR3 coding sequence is TGTGCCAGCTCACCACAGGGACAACGGGGGGACTACAATGAGCAGTTCTTC. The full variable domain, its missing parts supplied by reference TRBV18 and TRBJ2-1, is NAGVMQNPRHLVRRRGQEARLRCSPMKGHSHVYWYRQLPEEGLKFMVYLQKENIIDESGMPKERFSAEFPKEGPSILRIQQVVRGDSAAYFCASSPQGQRGDYNEQFFGPGTRLTVL.

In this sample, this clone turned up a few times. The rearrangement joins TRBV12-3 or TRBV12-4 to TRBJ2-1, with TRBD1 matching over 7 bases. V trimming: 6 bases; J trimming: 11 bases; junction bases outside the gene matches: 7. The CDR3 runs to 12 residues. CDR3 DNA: TGTGCCAGCAGCCAGGACAGGCCGCAGCAGTTCTTC. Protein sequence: CASSQDRPQQFF.

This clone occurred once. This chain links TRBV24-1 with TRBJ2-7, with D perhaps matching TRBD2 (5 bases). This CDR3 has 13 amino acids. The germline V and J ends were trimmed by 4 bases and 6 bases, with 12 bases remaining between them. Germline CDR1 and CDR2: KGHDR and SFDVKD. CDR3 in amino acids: CATSEMTGSEQYF. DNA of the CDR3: TGTGCCACCAGTGAAATGACGGGGTCCGAGCAGTACTTC.

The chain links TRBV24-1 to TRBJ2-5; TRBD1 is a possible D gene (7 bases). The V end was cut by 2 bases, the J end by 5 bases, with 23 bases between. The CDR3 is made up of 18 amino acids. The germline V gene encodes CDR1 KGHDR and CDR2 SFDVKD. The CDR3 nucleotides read TGTGCCACCAGTGATTCGCGGACAGGCGCCACCGGAGGGGAGACCCAGTACTTC. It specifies CATSDSRTGATGGETQYF.

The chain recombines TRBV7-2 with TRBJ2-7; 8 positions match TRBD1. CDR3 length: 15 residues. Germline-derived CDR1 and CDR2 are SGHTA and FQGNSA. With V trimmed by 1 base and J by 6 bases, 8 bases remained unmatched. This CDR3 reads CASSLGWQGASEQYF. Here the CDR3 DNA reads TGTGCCAGCAGCTTAGGGTGGCAGGGGGCCTCCGAGCAGTACTTC.

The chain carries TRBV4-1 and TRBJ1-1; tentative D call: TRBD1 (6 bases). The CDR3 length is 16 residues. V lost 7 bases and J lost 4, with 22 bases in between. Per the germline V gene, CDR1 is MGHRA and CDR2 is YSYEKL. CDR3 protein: CASIQGYGTRGTEAFF. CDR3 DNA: TGCGCCAGCATCCAGGGGTACGGAACACGGGGCACTGAAGCTTTCTTT.

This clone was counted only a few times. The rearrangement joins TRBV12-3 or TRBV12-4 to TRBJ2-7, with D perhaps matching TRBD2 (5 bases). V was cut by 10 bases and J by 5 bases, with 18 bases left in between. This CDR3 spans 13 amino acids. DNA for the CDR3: TGTGCCACCACTCAGCGAGGGTATGACGAGCAGTACTTC. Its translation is CATTQRGYDEQYF.

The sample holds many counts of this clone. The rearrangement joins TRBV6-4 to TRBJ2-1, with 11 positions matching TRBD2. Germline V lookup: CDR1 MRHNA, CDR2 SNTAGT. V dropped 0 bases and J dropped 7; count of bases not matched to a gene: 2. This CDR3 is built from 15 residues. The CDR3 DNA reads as TGTGCCAGCAGTGACTCTAGCGGGGGGGCAAATGAGCAGTTCTTC. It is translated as CASSDSSGGANEQFF.

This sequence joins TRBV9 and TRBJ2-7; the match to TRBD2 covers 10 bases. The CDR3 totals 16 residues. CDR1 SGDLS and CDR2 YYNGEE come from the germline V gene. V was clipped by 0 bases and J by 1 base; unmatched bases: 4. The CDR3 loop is CASSVESAGGSYEQYF. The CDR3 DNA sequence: TGTGCCAGCAGCGTAGAGTCAGCGGGAGGGTCCTACGAGCAGTACTTC.

CDR3 sequence (DNA): TGTGCCAGCAGTGAAGTGGACAGCCAGAACACTGAAGCTTTCTTT. Translated, it gives CASSEVDSQNTEAFF. The chain recombines TRBV6-1 with TRBJ1-1, with D tentatively TRBD1 (6 bases). The CDR3 runs to 15 residues. The germline gives CDR1 MNHNS, CDR2 SASEGT. V was pared by 1 base and J by 1 base, with 10 bases between.

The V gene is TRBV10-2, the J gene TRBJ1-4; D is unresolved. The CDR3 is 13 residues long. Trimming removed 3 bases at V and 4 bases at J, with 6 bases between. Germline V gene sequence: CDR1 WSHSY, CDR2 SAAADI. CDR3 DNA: TGCGCCAGCAGTGAACGGGATAATGAAAAACTGTTTTTT. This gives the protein CASSERDNEKLFF.

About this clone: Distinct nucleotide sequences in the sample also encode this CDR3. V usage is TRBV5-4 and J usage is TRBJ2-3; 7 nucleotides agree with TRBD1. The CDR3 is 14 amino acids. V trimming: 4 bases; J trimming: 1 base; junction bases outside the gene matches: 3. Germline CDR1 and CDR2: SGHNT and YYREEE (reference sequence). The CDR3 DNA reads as TGTGCCAGCAGCCGGGACAGAGGCACAGATACGCAGTATTTT. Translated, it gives CASSRDRGTDTQYF.

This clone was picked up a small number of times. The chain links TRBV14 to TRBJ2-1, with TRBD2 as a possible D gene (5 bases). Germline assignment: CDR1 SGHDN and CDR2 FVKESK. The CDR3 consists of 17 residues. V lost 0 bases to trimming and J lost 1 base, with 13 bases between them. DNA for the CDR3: TGTGCCAGCAGCCAAGATACGGGGAGAAGGTCCTACAATGAGCAGTTCTTC. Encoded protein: CASSQDTGRRSYNEQFF.

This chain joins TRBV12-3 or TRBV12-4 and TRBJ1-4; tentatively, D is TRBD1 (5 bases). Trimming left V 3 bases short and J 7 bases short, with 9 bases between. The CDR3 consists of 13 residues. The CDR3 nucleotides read TGTGCCAGCAGTTTTGCAGGGCGTGAAAAACTGTTTTTT. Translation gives CASSFAGREKLFF.

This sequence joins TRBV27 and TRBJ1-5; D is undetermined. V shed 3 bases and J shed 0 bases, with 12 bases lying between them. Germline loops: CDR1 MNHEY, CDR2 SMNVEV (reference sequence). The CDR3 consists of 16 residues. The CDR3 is CASSLSGGVSNQPQHF. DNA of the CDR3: TGTGCCAGCAGTTTGTCCGGCGGGGTTAGCAATCAGCCCCAGCATTTT.